Here is one T cell receptor (beta chain) with its context. The target antigen is unknown. V was pared by 7 bases and J by 1 base, with 12 bases of the junction left unmatched. The CDR3 is 16 amino acids. The germline V gene encodes CDR1 LNHDA and CDR2 SQIVND (reference sequence). This entry comes from a study of T cell responses to AZD1222 COVID-19 vaccine. Whole-study results and caveats: Sampling captured repertoires only after the peak T cell response. Donors, mostly white British, included more females; clonal diversity was possibly underestimated.

Only in-frame clones appear in the TCRdb table, and some are missing; sequencing was by immunoSEQ multiplex PCR. Altogether around 120,000 clones are present, approximately 88% being singletons, with the ten largest covering less than 4.5%. Sequences were derived from peripheral blood, sampled on day 0 of AZD1222 vaccination. This chain connects TRBV19 to TRBJ1-1; the match to TRBD1 covers 7 bases. The receptor's source is an adult in good health. CDR3 amino acids: CASTKPSDRANTEAFF. In DNA form, the CDR3 reads TGTGCCAGTACCAAACCCAGTGACAGGGCGAACACTGAAGCTTTCTTT.